This passage covers 2 T cell receptor beta chains from one sample sequenced in a study of blood T cell repertoires in COVID-19. The repertoire was sequenced with immunoSEQ multiplex PCR; TCRdb's copy has only in-frame clones and lacks some. This table has some 300,000 clones, more than 70% appearing once. Sequencing was carried out using peripheral blood. The origin of the receptors is a woman younger than 45 who had recovered from COVID-19.

The rearrangement joins TRBV27 to TRBJ2-3; 14 nucleotides line up with TRBD2. Trimming removed 7 bases from V and 4 bases from J; junction bases left unmatched: 1. Germline V lookup: CDR1 MNHEY, CDR2 SMNVEV (reference sequence). The CDR3 contains 14 residues. The CDR3 nucleotides are TGTGCCAGCAAGGGACTAGCGGGGGCAGATACGCAGTATTTT. This sequence encodes CASKGLAGADTQYF.

The chain employs TRBV5-4 and TRBJ2-3, with TRBD2 matching 8 bases. Germline lookup yields CDR1 SGHNT and CDR2 YYREEE (reference sequence). Trimming at V came to 9 bases and at J to 5 bases, leaving 11 bases not matched to a gene. There are 14 residues in the CDR3. The DNA for the CDR3 is TGTGCCATCCCAGTGGGGACTAGAGGAGATACGCAGTATTTT. Amino acid sequence: CAIPVGTRGDTQYF.